This passage covers 11 T cell receptor beta chains from one sample sequenced in a study of blood T cell repertoires in COVID-19. Only in-frame clones appear in the TCRdb table, and some are missing; sequencing was by immunoSEQ multiplex PCR. The table lists hundreds of thousands of clones, 80% to 90% of them singletons. Sample: peripheral blood. The origin of the receptors is a woman between 70 and 85 years old with acute or convalescent COVID-19.

The V call is TRBV2, the J call TRBJ1-1; D gene unclear. The CDR3 totals 13 residues. Germline CDR1 is SNHLY and CDR2 is FYNNEI. V was shortened by 6 bases and J by 0 bases, with 8 bases between the two germline ends. CDR3 sequence reads: CASRIGVNTEAFF. The CDR3 DNA reads as TGTGCCAGCAGGATAGGAGTGAACACTGAAGCTTTCTTT.

This chain links TRBV11-2 with TRBJ2-3; maybe TRBD2 (5 bases). The germline gives CDR1 SGHAT, CDR2 FQNNGV. The V end lost 4 bases, the J end lost 3 bases, and 14 bases lay between the germline ends. The CDR3 covers 15 residues. The chain's CDR3 is CASSWGSDQTDTQYF. CDR3 bases: TGTGCCAGCAGCTGGGGTAGCGACCAAACAGATACGCAGTATTTT.

This chain links TRBV13 with TRBJ1-2; D uncertain. V lost 4 bases and J 8 bases, leaving 17 bases between the germline ends. This CDR3 is 14 amino acids long. Germline V lookup: CDR1 PRHDT, CDR2 FYEKMQ (reference sequence). This CDR3 is CASSYRAAALGYTF. CDR3 DNA sequence: TGTGCCAGCAGCTACCGTGCGGCGGCCTTAGGCTACACCTTC.

The V call is TRBV6-5, the J call TRBJ1-2, with D possibly TRBD1 on 5 matching bases. This CDR3 contains 13 residues. V lost 6 bases to trimming and J lost 11 bases, with 19 bases between them. Germline V gene sequence: CDR1 MNHEY, CDR2 SVGAGI. The CDR3 bases are TGTGCCAGCAGGGGTCCAGGGAGGTCCCCTTACACCTTC. Its protein is CASRGPGRSPYTF.

The V call is TRBV25-1, the J call TRBJ1-1; D remains ambiguous. Looked up from germline, CDR1 is MGHDK and CDR2 is SYGVNS. The CDR3 has 13 residues. Deletions cut 6 bases from V and 4 bases from J, with 12 bases between. The CDR3 reads CASSGVRTTEAFF. The CDR3 region has the DNA TGTGCCAGCAGCGGGGTGAGGACCACTGAAGCTTTCTTT.

The chain combines TRBV5-6 with TRBJ2-5, with a possible D match to TRBD2 (5 bases). The CDR3 is 15 amino acids. Trimming took off 5 bases at V and 3 bases at J, with 17 bases between the two ends. Germline CDR1 SGHDT, CDR2 YYEEEE. In DNA, the CDR3 is TGTGCCAGCAGTTACGGGGTAGGAGGAAAAGAGACCCAGTACTTC. This encodes CASSYGVGGKETQYF.

The V gene is TRBV7-9, the J gene TRBJ1-1; D might be TRBD1 (5 bases). The germline gives CDR1 SEHNR, CDR2 FQNEAQ (reference sequence). CDR3 length: 15 residues. V was cut by 1 base and J by 0 bases, with 9 bases left in between. The CDR3: CASSLVGGVNTEAFF. The CDR3, as DNA: TGTGCCAGCAGCTTAGTTGGAGGGGTGAACACTGAAGCTTTCTTT.

The V and J genes are TRBV4-2 and TRBJ2-3, with TRBD2 matching over 8 bases. After removal of 8 bases from V and 5 bases from J, the junction contained 6 bases not matched to a gene. This CDR3 region has 13 residues. From germline, CDR1 is LGHNA and CDR2 YNFKEQ. The CDR3 reads CASGRGGVDTQYF. Here the CDR3 DNA reads TGTGCCAGCGGTCGGGGGGGCGTAGATACGCAGTATTTT.

This clone occurred once. This sample includes further DNA sequences coding for the same CDR3. The chain couples TRBV3-1 (or the pseudogene TRBV3-2) to TRBJ1-5, with D maybe TRBD1 (5 bases). This CDR3 is 14 amino acids long. Trimming took 1 base from V and 1 from J, leaving 5 bases between them. CDR1 and CDR2 (germline): LGHDT, YNNKEL (reference sequence). CDR3 in DNA: TGTGCCAGCAGCCAAGCAGGGAGCAATCAGCCCCAGCATTTT. Its translation: CASSQAGSNQPQHF.

This chain joins TRBV29-1 and TRBJ1-1, with a weak D call TRBD1 (6 bases). This CDR3 is built from 12 residues. V gave up 3 bases and J gave up 7 bases, with 12 bases separating them. Germline V lookup: CDR1 SQVTM, CDR2 ANQGSEA. The CDR3 region has the DNA TGCAGCGTTGACAGGGGCGCGAGTGAAGCTTTCTTT. This encodes CSVDRGASEAFF.

The chain carries TRBV24-1 and TRBJ2-3; 9 bases align to TRBD1. After removal of 5 bases from V and 6 bases from J, the junction contained 8 bases not matched to a gene. The CDR3 runs 15 residues. Germline V lookup: CDR1 KGHDR, CDR2 SFDVKD. CDR3 loop: CATSGTGTGPDTQYF. In DNA form, the CDR3 reads TGTGCCACCAGTGGTACCGGGACAGGGCCGGATACGCAGTATTTT.